One sample yielded the 9 T cell receptor beta chains listed below, sequenced in a study of shared clonotypes between healthy human individuals. The table came from immunoSEQ multiplex PCR; TCRdb's copy has only in-frame clones and leaves some out. The table records 550,000 to 600,000 clones, roughly four fifths of them present only once. Material: PBMCs. These receptors all stem from a woman aged 40-49 years in good health. Some clones in this sample may be carry-over from other donors' samples.

This clone was observed many times. Other nucleotide sequences from this sample produce the same CDR3. The chain joins TRBV30 to TRBJ2-2, with no clear D. The CDR3 contains 11 residues. CDR1 and CDR2 (germline): GTSNPN, SVGIG (reference sequence). V was trimmed by 0 bases and J by 8 bases, leaving 4 bases between them. The CDR3 coding sequence is TGTGCCTGGAGTGTACGGGGGGAGCTGTTTTTT. Translating gives CAWSVRGELFF.

The chain employs TRBV21-1 and TRBJ2-7; the table's D call of TRBD2 was not tested on the DNA. TRBV21-1 is designated a pseudogene. There are 15 residues in the CDR3. The CDR3 sequence: CASSLTGTPDYEQYF. The CDR3 DNA reads TGTGCCAGCAGCTTAACCGGGACTCCTGACTACGAGCAGTACTTC.

This clone was observed a handful of times. The V gene is TRBV7-8, the J gene TRBJ2-7; D may be TRBD2 (5 bases). CDR1 is SGHVS and CDR2 is FQNEAQ in the germline V gene. There are 15 residues in the CDR3. V was cut by 5 bases and J by 0 bases, with 14 bases left in between. CDR3 region: CASSTKAAASYEQYF. CDR3 nucleotides: TGTGCCAGCAGCACCAAGGCAGCGGCCTCCTACGAGCAGTACTTC.

V and J are TRBV28 and TRBJ1-2, with 7 bases lining up with TRBD1. The CDR3 contains 14 residues. The junction had 8 bases not matched to a gene; V was cut back by 3 bases and J by 7 bases. Per the germline V gene, CDR1 is MDHEN and CDR2 is SYDVKM. The CDR3, as DNA: TGTGCCAGCAGTTTTTTTGAGGGGGCAGGTGGCTACACCTTC. Its protein is CASSFFEGAGGYTF.

This clone was counted between two and nine times. This chain connects TRBV5-1 to TRBJ1-5; 7 nucleotides match TRBD1. Germline loops: CDR1 SGHRS, CDR2 YFSETQ. The trim removed 2 bases at V and 3 bases at J, leaving 5 bases unmatched. The CDR3 is 15 residues long. The CDR3 nucleotides are TGCGCCAGCAGCTTTACGACAGGGAACAATCAGCCCCAGCATTTT. Amino acid sequence: CASSFTTGNNQPQHF.

V usage is TRBV11-2 and J usage is TRBJ1-1; D is undetermined. The CDR3 consists of 14 residues. Between the trimmed V and J ends, which lost 1 base and 0 bases, there was a span of 6 bases. CDR1 and CDR2 from the germline V gene are SGHAT and FQNNGV. CDR3 in amino acids: CASSLGQVNTEAFF. The CDR3, as DNA: TGTGCCAGCAGCTTAGGGCAGGTGAACACTGAAGCTTTCTTT.

The rearrangement links TRBV28 to TRBJ2-5, with a possible D match to TRBD1 (6 bases). TRBJ2-7 matches the DNA end more closely, so the J call is doubtful. Germline values: CDR1 MDHEN, CDR2 SYDVKM. The length of the CDR3 is 14 residues. The CDR3 region is CASRNVGTFHEQYF. CDR3 coding DNA: TGTGCCAGCAGAAACGTAGGGACATTCCACGAGCAGTACTTC.

In DNA, the CDR3 is TGTGCCAGGGGACAGGGAAGGAGTGTCGAGCAGTACTTC. Its translation: CARGQGRSVEQYF. The V gene is TRBV2, the J gene TRBJ2-7; 9 bases fit TRBD1. The CDR3 is made up of 13 amino acids. CDR1 SNHLY and CDR2 FYNNEI come from the germline V gene. Trimming took 9 bases from V and 6 from J; bases not matched to a gene: 9. Based on the CDR3 plus reference TRBV2 and TRBJ2-7, the full variable domain is EPEVTQTPSHQVTQMGQEVILRCVPISNHLYFYWYRQILGQKVEFLVSFYNNEISEKSEIFDDQFSVERPDGSNFTLKIRSTKLEDSAMYFCARGQGRSVEQYFGPGTRLTVT.

This clone appeared once. This chain joins TRBV28 and TRBJ2-3; no clear D. CDR3 length: 15 residues. V lost 2 bases, J lost 4 bases, and 13 bases lay in between. In germline, CDR1 is MDHEN, CDR2 SYDVKM. The CDR3 protein is CASSLHQPRADTQYF. The CDR3 DNA reads TGTGCCAGCAGTTTACACCAGCCACGGGCAGATACGCAGTATTTT.